The clone carrying this T cell receptor (beta chain) has a single count. This entry belongs to a study of blood T cell repertoires in COVID-19. Generated by immunoSEQ multiplex PCR, the TCRdb table keeps only in-frame clones and is missing some. The sample lists 100,000 to 150,000 clones; approximately 90% were seen once. This CDR3 has 17 residues. The V end was cut by 0 bases, the J end by 0 bases, with 12 bases between. Sequenced input: peripheral blood. The chain is built from TRBV23-1 and TRBJ2-1, with D possibly matching TRBD2 (6 bases). TRBV23-1 is sorted into the ORF group, with uncertain function. The receptor's source is a woman aged 80 or older with acute or convalescent COVID-19. DNA of the CDR3: TGCGCCAGCAGTCAATCGATTGACGGGAGCTCCTACAATGAGCAGTTCTTC. As protein: CASSQSIDGSSYNEQFF.